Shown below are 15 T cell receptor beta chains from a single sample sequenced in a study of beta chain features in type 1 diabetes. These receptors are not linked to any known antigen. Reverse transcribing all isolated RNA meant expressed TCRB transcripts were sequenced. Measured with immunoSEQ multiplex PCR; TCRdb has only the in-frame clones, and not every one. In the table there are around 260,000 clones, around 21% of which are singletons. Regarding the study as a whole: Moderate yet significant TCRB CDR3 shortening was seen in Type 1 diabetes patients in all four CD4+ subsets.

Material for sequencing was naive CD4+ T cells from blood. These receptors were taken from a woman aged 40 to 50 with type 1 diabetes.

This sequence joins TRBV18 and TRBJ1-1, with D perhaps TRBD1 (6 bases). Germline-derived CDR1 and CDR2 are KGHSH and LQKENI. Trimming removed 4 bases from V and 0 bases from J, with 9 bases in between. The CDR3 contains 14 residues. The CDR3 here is CASSLGQLNTEAFF. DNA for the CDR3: TGTGCCAGCTCACTCGGACAGTTGAACACTGAAGCTTTCTTT.

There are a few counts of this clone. The CDR3 DNA reads TGTGCCAGCTCACCACACGGGGGACAGGTGGGTTATCAGCCCCAGCATTTT. Protein sequence: CASSPHGGQVGYQPQHF. The genes are TRBV18 and TRBJ1-5; TRBD1 matches at 8 bases. The length of the CDR3 is 17 residues. After removal of 1 base from V and 5 bases from J, the junction contained 10 bases not matched to a gene. Germline V gives CDR1 KGHSH, CDR2 LQKENI.

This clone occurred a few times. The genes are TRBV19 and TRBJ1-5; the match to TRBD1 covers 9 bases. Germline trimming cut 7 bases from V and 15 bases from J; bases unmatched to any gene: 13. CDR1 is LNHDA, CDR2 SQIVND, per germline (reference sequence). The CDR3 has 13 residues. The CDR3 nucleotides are TGTGCCAGTACCCCGGGGGACAGGGTCGGTTGGCATTTT. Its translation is CASTPGDRVGWHF.

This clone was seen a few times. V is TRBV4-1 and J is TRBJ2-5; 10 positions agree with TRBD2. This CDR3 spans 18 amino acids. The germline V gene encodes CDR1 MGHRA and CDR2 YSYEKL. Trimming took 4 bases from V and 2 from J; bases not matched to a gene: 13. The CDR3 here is CASSPYWIAGGSQETQYF. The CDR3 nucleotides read TGCGCCAGCAGCCCTTACTGGATAGCGGGGGGTTCTCAAGAGACCCAGTACTTC.

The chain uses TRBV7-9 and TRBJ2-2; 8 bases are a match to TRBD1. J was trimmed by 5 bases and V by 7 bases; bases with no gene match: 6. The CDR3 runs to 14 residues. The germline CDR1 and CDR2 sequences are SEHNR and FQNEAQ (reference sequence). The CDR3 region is CASNDRGGTGELFF. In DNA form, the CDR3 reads TGTGCCAGCAACGACAGGGGCGGAACCGGGGAGCTGTTTTTT.

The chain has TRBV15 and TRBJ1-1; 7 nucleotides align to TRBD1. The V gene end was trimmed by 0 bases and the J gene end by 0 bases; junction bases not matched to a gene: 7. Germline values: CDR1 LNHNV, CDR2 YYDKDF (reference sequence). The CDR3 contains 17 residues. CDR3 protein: CATSRDLRGPVNTEAFF. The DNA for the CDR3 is TGTGCCACCAGCAGAGATCTAAGGGGGCCAGTGAACACTGAAGCTTTCTTT.

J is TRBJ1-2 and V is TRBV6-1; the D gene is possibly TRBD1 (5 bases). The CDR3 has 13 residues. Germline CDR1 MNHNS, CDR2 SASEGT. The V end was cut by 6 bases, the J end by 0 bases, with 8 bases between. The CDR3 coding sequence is TGTGCCAGCAGCACGGACACTAACTATGGCTACACCTTC. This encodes CASSTDTNYGYTF.

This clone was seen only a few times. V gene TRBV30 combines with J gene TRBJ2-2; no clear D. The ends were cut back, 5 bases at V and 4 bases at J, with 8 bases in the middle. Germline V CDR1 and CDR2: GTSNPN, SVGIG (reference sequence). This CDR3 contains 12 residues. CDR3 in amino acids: CAWGGATGELFF. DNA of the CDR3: TGTGCCTGGGGCGGAGCCACCGGGGAGCTGTTTTTT.

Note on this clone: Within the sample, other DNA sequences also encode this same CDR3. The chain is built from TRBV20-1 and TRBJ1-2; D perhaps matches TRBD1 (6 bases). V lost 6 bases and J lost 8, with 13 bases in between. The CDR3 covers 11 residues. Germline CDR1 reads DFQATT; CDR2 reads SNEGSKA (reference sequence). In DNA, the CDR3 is TGCAGTGCCTCCCCGGGGGGCGGCTACACCTTC. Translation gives CSASPGGGYTF.

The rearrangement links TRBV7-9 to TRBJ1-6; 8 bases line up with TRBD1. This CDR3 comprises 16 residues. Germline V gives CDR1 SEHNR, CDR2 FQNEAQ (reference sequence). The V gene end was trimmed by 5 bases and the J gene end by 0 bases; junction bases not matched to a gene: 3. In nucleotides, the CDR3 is TGTGCCAGCAGCCCTGACAGGGGCTCCTATAATTCACCCCTCCACTTT. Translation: CASSPDRGSYNSPLHF.

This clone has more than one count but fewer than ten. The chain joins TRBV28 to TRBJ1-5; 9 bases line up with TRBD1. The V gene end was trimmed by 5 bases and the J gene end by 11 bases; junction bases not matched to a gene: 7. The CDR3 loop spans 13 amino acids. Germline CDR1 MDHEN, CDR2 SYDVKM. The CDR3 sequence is CASSSSGTGSQHF. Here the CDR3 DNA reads TGTGCCAGCAGTAGCTCCGGGACAGGGTCCCAGCATTTT.

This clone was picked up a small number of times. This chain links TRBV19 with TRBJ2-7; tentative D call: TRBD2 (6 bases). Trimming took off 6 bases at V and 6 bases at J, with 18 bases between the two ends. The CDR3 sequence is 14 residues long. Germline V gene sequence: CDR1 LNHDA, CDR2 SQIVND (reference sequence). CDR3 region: CASSPPGTAGEQYF. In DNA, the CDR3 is TGTGCCAGTAGCCCTCCGGGAACAGCGGGCGAGCAGTACTTC.

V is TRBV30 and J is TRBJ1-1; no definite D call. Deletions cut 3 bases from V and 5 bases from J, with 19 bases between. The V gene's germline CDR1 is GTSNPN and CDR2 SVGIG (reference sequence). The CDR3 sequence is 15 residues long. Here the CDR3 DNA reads TGTGCCTGGAGGGCCCCAGTGGGGAGAGTAACTGAAGCTTTCTTT. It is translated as CAWRAPVGRVTEAFF.

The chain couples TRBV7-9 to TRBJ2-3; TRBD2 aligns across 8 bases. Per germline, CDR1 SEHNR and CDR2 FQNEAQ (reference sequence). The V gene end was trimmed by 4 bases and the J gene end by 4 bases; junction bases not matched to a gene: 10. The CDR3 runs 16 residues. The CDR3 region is CASSWGTGLEADTQYF. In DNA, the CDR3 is TGTGCCAGCAGCTGGGGAACGGGACTAGAGGCAGATACGCAGTATTTT.

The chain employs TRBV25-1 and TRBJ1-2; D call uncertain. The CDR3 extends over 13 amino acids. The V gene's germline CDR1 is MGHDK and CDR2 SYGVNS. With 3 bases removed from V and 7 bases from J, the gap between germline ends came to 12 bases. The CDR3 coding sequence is TGTGCCAGCAGTGACCCCCTGGGCCTTGGCTACACCTTC. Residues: CASSDPLGLGYTF.